What follows is one T cell receptor beta chain and its context. The CDR3 has 14 amino acids. The V gene lost 2 bases and the J gene lost 4 bases, with 11 bases spanning the gap. In germline, CDR1 is SGHTA, CDR2 FQGNSA. Original processing notes: Estimation of nucleated cell counts was performed using reference gene primer amplification. Repertoires were generated with immunoSEQ multiplex PCR, while TCRdb's copy carries only in-frame clones and drops some. Clone size and V and J calls were adopted from that table, with D and trimming inferred from the DNA. Of approximately 230,000 clones listed, approximately 90% were seen once; the top ten hold 3%. The record originates from a study of blood T cell repertoires in COVID-19.

Source material: peripheral blood. This TCR was recovered from a man aged 18 to 30 with active or convalescent COVID-19. The J gene is TRBJ1-1, the V gene TRBV7-2; maybe TRBD1 (5 bases). The CDR3 region has the DNA TGTGCCAGCAGCTTACTTGGGGGAGGCACTGAAGCTTTCTTT. Amino acid sequence: CASSLLGGGTEAFF.